Sequencing of this TCR beta chain was carried out in a study of early T cells in non-severe SARS-CoV-2 infection. Study-wide background: Chains were not paired, and sequencing was done on bulk RNA from unsorted whole blood. Regarding the study as a whole: Anti-spike CD8 responses were favored by VDJdb matching, which missed private and CD4 specificities.

For this clonotype: Its target is unknown.

Individual cDNA molecules were tagged with unique molecular identifiers. TCRdb redid the calling of the 5' RACE reads with MiXCR, one entry per CDR3 protein. This sample has 35,000 to 55,000 distinct CDR3 sequences, with about a quarter found just once. The sequence was collected from an adult who was a healthcare worker with PCR-confirmed SARS-CoV-2 infection or an uninfected control (not recorded which). Specimen: whole blood, collected at baseline.

The CDR3 sequence is CASLAGGLSYNEQFF. CDR3 DNA: TGTGCCAGTCTAGCGGGGGGGCTCTCCTACAATGAGCAGTTCTTC. The J gene is TRBJ2-1, the V gene TRBV19; TRBD2 matches 12 bases. The V and J ends lost 8 bases and 0 bases, in that order; junction bases with no gene match: 2. Germline V gene sequence: CDR1 LNHDA, CDR2 SQIVND (reference sequence). The CDR3 spans 15 residues.